This T cell receptor beta chain is drawn from a study of beta chain features in type 1 diabetes. Study-wide background: Healthy donors and patients showed comparable age, gender and cell yields. Examination of sorted cells across all samples involved approximately 100,000,000 cells.

Sequencing targeted expressed TCRB transcripts, as all isolated RNA had been reverse transcribed. Data came from immunoSEQ multiplex PCR; TCRdb stores just in-frame clones and leaves some out. The sample holds 250,000 or so clones, approximately 15% seen once. Study observations and caveats: A pattern of fewer insertions and more deletions at VDJ junctions was seen in type 1 diabetes patients. Moderate but significant shortening of TCRB CDR3s was recorded in all four CD4+ subsets from Type 1 diabetes patients.

The CDR3 sequence is 12 residues long. The ends lost 5 bases at V and 4 bases at J; junction bases unmatched: 2. CDR1 and CDR2 from the germline V gene are SGHDN and FVKESK. As to this clone: Its matching antigen is unknown.

Every sorted population was more than 98% pure. Sequencing was done on a sample of naive CD4+ T cells from blood. The origin of this receptor is a man aged 25 to 40 with type 1 diabetes. This chain links TRBV14 with TRBJ2-7; 7 bases fit TRBD1. CDR3 coding DNA: TGTGCCAGCAGCACACAGGGGTACGAGCAGTACTTC. It is translated as CASSTQGYEQYF.